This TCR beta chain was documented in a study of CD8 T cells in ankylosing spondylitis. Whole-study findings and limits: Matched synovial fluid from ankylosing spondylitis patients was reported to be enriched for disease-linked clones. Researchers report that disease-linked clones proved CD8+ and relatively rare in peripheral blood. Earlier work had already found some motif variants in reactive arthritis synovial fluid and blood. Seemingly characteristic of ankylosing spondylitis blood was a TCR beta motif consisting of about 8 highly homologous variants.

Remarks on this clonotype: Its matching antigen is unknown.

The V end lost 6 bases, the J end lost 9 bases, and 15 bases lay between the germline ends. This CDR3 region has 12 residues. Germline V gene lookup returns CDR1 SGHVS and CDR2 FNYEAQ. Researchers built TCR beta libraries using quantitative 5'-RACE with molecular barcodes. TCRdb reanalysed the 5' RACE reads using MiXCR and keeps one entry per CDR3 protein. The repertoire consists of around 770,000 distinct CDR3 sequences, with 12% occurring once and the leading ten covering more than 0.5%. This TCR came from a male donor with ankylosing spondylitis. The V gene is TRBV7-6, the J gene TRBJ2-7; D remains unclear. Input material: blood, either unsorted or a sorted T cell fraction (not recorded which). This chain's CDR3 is CASRTYGDRQYF. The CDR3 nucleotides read TGTGCCAGCAGGACATATGGCGATCGGCAGTACTTC.